This TCR beta chain is drawn from a study of blood T cells in healthy people across ages. Then a second PCR, running about 7 to 11 cycles, was carried out with a sample-barcoded 5' primer and a J-beta primer mix. Every single cDNA molecule received a tag from a template-switch adaptor with 12 random nucleotides. One entry per CDR3 protein results from TCRdb running MiXCR on the 5' RACE reads. The table records over 1,200,000 distinct CDR3 sequences, roughly 59% of them present only once. About this clonotype: Its antigen remains unknown.

Study observations and caveats: Observed TCR beta diversity showed a strong correlation with the percentage of naive T cells as measured by flow cytometry. TCR beta diversity, measured per million T cells, fell in a roughly linear way with age.

The CDR3 runs to 17 residues. V dropped 1 base and J dropped 6 bases, with 22 bases sitting between them. In germline, CDR1 is SGHAT, CDR2 FQNNGV. The specimen was blood. The chain uses TRBV11-2 and TRBJ2-7, with D perhaps matching TRBD1 or TRBD2 (5 bases each). This sequence was found in a man aged 18 to 29 in good health. The CDR3 loop reads CASSLGTLTVPYGEQYF. The DNA for the CDR3 is TGTGCCAGCAGCTTAGGGACTTTGACAGTCCCATACGGCGAGCAGTACTTC.